A selection of T cell receptor beta chains follows, all from one sample in a study of CD8+ T cells in alopecia areata. The method was immunoSEQ multiplex PCR; TCRdb's version includes in-frame clones alone and lacks a portion of them. The sample lists roughly 210,000 clones, about 40% occurring once. The sequences come from CD4+ T cells sorted from blood, collected at approximately week 36, from a patient treated with tofacitinib. These receptors were taken from a human donor with alopecia areata. Each CDR3 is given with its conserved first and last residue. Fields, in order: J gene, V gene, clone size, D gene, CDR3 DNA, CDR3 protein. D genes are given only for firm matches. Some rows mark clone size as missing; the rest say once, few, many or name a class of expanded clone.

>TRBJ2-7|TRBV5-1|.|.
TGCGCCAGCAGGACAGGGAGGGTCAGCGACGAGCAGTACTTC
CASRTGRVSDEQYF
>TRBJ2-5|TRBV30|.|.
TGTGCCTGGAGTGTGGCCACCCGGGAGACCCAGTACTTC
CAWSVATRETQYF
>TRBJ2-3|TRBV7-2|.|.
TGTGCCAGCAGCTTTGGTGGGGATACGCAGTATTTT
CASSFGGDTQYF
>TRBJ2-3|TRBV7-9|.|.
TGTGCCAGCAGCTCGAGGGGAGCCTCAGATACGCAGTATTTT
CASSSRGASDTQYF
>TRBJ2-3|TRBV7-2|.|.
TGTGCCAGCAGCCCCACCGATTTAGATACGCAGTATTTT
CASSPTDLDTQYF
>TRBJ2-7|TRBV7-2|few|TRBD1
TGTGCCAGCAGCGGTCAGACAGGGGGCGGGTACGAGCAGTACTTC
CASSGQTGGGYEQYF
>TRBJ2-1|TRBV29-1|.|.
TGCAGCGTTGATAGCATTTTTAACAATGAGCAGTTCTTC
CSVDSIFNNEQFF
>TRBJ2-3|TRBV29-1|.|.
TGCAGCGGCGGACGGAACACAGATACGCAGTATTTT
CSGGRNTDTQYF
>TRBJ1-5|TRBV15|few|TRBD1
TGTGCCACCAGCAGAGAAGGGACAGGGGATCAGCCCCAGCATTTT
CATSREGTGDQPQHF
>TRBJ1-5|TRBV27|few|.
TGTGCCAGCAGTTTATCTAGAGGGAGCGGCAATCAGCCCCAGCATTTT
CASSLSRGSGNQPQHF
>TRBJ2-7|TRBV7-9|.|.
TGTGCCAGCACTACAGACGCAATATACGAGCAGTACTTC
CASTTDAIYEQYF
>TRBJ2-5|TRBV28|.|TRBD2
TGTGCCAGCCAAATAGCGGGGGGCCAAGAGACCCAGTACTTC
CASQIAGGQETQYF
>TRBJ1-5|TRBV5-1|.|.
TGCGCCAGCAGCCCCACGGGGGAGCATCAGCCCCAGCATTTT
CASSPTGEHQPQHF
>TRBJ2-3|TRBV29-1|.|TRBD1
TGCAGCGTTGTGGCCGGGACAGGCCCAGATACGCAGTATTTT
CSVVAGTGPDTQYF
>TRBJ2-2|TRBV2|few|.
TGTGCCAGCCTAGGGGGACCGAACACCGGGGAGCTGTTTTTT
CASLGGPNTGELFF
>TRBJ2-7|TRBV7-2|.|.
TGTGCCAGCAGCTTAGCTGGACGGGACGAGCAGTACTTC
CASSLAGRDEQYF
>TRBJ2-7|TRBV2|.|TRBD1
TGTGCCAGCAGTGTACAGGGGGCCCTTTACGAGCAGTACTTC
CASSVQGALYEQYF
>TRBJ1-5|TRBV29-1|.|.
TGCAGCGTTGGGGGGGGTGCTCAGCCCCAGCATTTT
CSVGGGAQPQHF
>TRBJ1-1|TRBV5-6|.|.
TGTGCCAGCAGCTTGGGAATTCGTTCGAACACTGAAGCTTTCTTT
CASSLGIRSNTEAFF
>TRBJ2-1|TRBV7-2|few|TRBD2
TGTGCCAGCAGCTTAGGCGGGGGTAGAACCTCCTACAATGAGCAGTTCTTC
CASSLGGGRTSYNEQFF
>TRBJ1-5|TRBV2|.|.
TGTGCCAGCAGTGAAGCCTATCAGCCCCAGCATTTT
CASSEAYQPQHF
>TRBJ2-3|TRBV2|.|.
TGTGCCAGCGGGCCTAGCAAGACAGATACGCAGTATTTT
CASGPSKTDTQYF
>TRBJ2-5|TRBV30|.|TRBD2
TGTGCCTGGAGTGGAGAACAGCGGGACGGACAAGAGACCCAGTACTTC
CAWSGEQRDGQETQYF
>TRBJ2-5|TRBV29-1|.|.
TGCAGCGTGGGGACCCGGGGTCAGCTTCAAGAGACCCAGTACTTC
CSVGTRGQLQETQYF
>TRBJ1-2|TRBV15|few|.
TGTGCCACCAGCAGACAGGGTTTTGGCTACACCTTC
CATSRQGFGYTF
>TRBJ2-1|TRBV30|.|.
TGTGCCTGGGGGGGGATCACCCCCTATGAGCAGTTCTTC
CAWGGITPYEQFF
>TRBJ2-5|TRBV5-1|.|.
TGCGCCAGCAGCTTTGGAAAGAGCCAAGAGACCCAGTACTTC
CASSFGKSQETQYF
>TRBJ2-3|TRBV29-1|few|.
TGCAGCGCCGGTCCCACGGATACGCAGTATTTT
CSAGPTDTQYF